This TCR beta chain comes out of a study of T cells after yellow fever vaccination. The ends were cut back, 0 bases at V and 6 bases at J, with 11 bases in the middle. From germline, CDR1 is MGHRA and CDR2 YSYEKL. The CDR3 loop spans 14 amino acids. A universal primer site and UMIs were added as TCR cDNA was made by 5'RACE template switching. TCRdb passed the 5' RACE reads through MiXCR, listing each CDR3 protein once. The table includes some 120,000 distinct CDR3 sequences, roughly 10% detected once. Comments on this clonotype: The antigen is undetermined.

General study findings and limits: The study noted that FACS-sorted repertoires could contain abundant clonotypes contaminating from the bulk population. Reappearance after the booster was observed for most primary-vaccination clones (about 96% CD4, over 70% CD8). Among all clonotypes, a small share was observed in both CD4 and CD8 compartments.

The TCR comes from a man aged 18 to 30 who received the YFV17D yellow fever vaccine. The sequencing used CD8+ T cells sorted from PBMCs, collected on the day of the yellow fever booster vaccination. This chain joins TRBV4-1 and TRBJ1-1; D ambiguous. CDR3 amino acids: CASSQDPARPEAFF. CDR3 DNA: TGCGCCAGCAGCCAAGATCCGGCGAGACCTGAAGCTTTCTTT.